The clone carrying this T cell receptor beta chain was seen a handful of times. Its cognate antigen is unknown. The data belong to a study of identical twins. Germline loops: CDR1 DFQATT, CDR2 SNEGSKA (reference sequence). V gave up 5 bases and J gave up 0 bases, with 4 bases separating them. The CDR3 length is 12 residues. General study findings and limits: The study drew conclusions from cross-sectional statistical analysis, not from following the same donors. Invariant MAIT and iNKT cells are populations that could partly confound zero-insertion analyses.

Donors were all healthy Caucasians. A universal primer site was created by template switching, with the cDNA bearing unique molecular identifiers. Each CDR3 protein gets one entry after TCRdb re-called the 5' RACE reads with MiXCR. The sample records more than 1.5 million distinct CDR3 sequences, roughly a third being singletons. Material for sequencing was cord blood. The TCR originated in a newborn girl in good health. The gene calls are TRBV20-1 and TRBJ1-4; D is unclear. CDR3 sequence: CSAGPTNEKLFF. Here the CDR3 DNA reads TGCAGTGCTGGGCCAACTAATGAAAAACTGTTTTTT.